Following are 3 T cell receptor beta chains from one sample sequenced in a study of T and B cells in COVID-19 patients (dated by TCRdb to the early 2020s). Sequencing was carried out with an Illumina MiSeq. Multiplex PCR with BIOMED2 TRB-A/B primer pools was used to amplify TRB rearrangements. The public reads were reprocessed in TCRdb via fastp at Q25 and MiXCR, keeping in-frame beta chains. Rows matching on CDR3 protein sequence are summarized as one entry with the most common DNA and genes. The sample contains roughly 25,000 distinct CDR3 sequences, about 30% of them found a single time. 1.7% of the sample is in the top ten clones. Genomic DNA extracted from blood was used in amounts of 250-500 ng for amplification of TRB repertoires. The sequenced sample consisted of blood. These receptors were taken from a human donor who had recovered from COVID-19.

This clonotype was detected only a few times. J is TRBJ2-5 and V is TRBV27, with 13 bases matching TRBD2. J gave up 2 bases and V 6 bases, and 12 bases lay outside the gene matches. CDR3 length: 18 amino acids. The germline V gene encodes CDR1 MNHEY and CDR2 SMNVEV (reference sequence). CDR3 protein: CASRPGLAGSKGQETQYF. For the CDR3, the DNA is TGTGCCAGCAGACCGGGACTAGCGGGGTCCAAGGGGCAAGAGACCCAGTACTTC.

The genes are TRBV20-1 and TRBJ1-5; D is undetermined. Deletions cut 1 base from V and 8 bases from J, with 6 bases between. The CDR3 extends over 11 amino acids. Germline V gives CDR1 DFQATT, CDR2 SNEGSKA (reference sequence). CDR3 loop: CSARVAEPQHF. The CDR3 bases are TGCAGTGCTAGAGTCGCAGAGCCCCAGCATTTT.

The genes are TRBV6-2 or TRBV6-3 and TRBJ2-3; 10 nucleotides agree with TRBD2. The germline gives CDR1 MNHEY, CDR2 SVGEGT. J was trimmed by 2 bases and V by 6 bases; bases with no gene match: 8. The CDR3 is 16 residues long. CDR3 residues: CASRYDSGGPTDTQYF. CDR3 DNA: TGTGCCAGCAGATACGATAGCGGGGGGCCCACAGATACGCAGTATTTT.